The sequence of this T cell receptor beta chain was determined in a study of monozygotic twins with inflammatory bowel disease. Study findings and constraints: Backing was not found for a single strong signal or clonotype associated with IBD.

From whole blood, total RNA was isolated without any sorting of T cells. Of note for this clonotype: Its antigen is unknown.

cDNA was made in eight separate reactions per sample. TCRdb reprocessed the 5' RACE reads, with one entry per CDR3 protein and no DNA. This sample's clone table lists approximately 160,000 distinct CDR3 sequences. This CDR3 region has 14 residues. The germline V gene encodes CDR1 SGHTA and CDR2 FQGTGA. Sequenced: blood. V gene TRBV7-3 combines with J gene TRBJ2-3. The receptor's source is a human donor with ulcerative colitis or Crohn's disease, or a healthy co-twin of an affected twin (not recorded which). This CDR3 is CASSLSPMMGTQYF.